The rows below give T cell receptor beta chains drawn from one sample of a study of OX40 agonist ivuxolimab in advanced cancers. Assay: immunoSEQ multiplex PCR; the TCRdb copy retains only in-frame clones and omits some. The data contain around 100,000 clones, approximately 87% of them singletons. The sequencing used CD4+ or CD8+ T cells sorted from blood, collected in a trial of the OX40 agonist ivuxolimab. The source is an adult with an advanced solid tumor such as melanoma, head and neck, liver or kidney cancer. The CDR3 runs from the conserved cysteine through the conserved F or W. The D gene is left open where the match is weak. Size tells how often a clone was seen (once, few, many) or the class of an expanded clone, and some rows leave it out.

>TRBV19|NA|TRBJ1-4|NA
TGTGCCAGTAGTATCCCCAGGGGACGTGAAAAACTGTTTTTT
CASSIPRGREKLFF
>TRBV6-5|NA|TRBJ2-7|TRBD2
TGTGCCAGCACTAGCGGGAGCTCCTACGAGCAGTACTTC
CASTSGSSYEQYF
>TRBV19|NA|TRBJ1-4|NA
TGTGCCAGTCGTAACCCCCAACCAGGGAAGAATGAAAAACTGTTTTTT
CASRNPQPGKNEKLFF
>TRBV11-3|NA|TRBJ2-4|TRBD2
TGTGCCAGCAGCTCTCCGTCGGCTAGCGGGGGCCTAGCCAAAAACATTCAGTACTTC
CASSSPSASGGLAKNIQYF
>TRBV2|NA|TRBJ2-3|TRBD2
TGTGCCAGCAGTGAATTGGCTAGCGGGGGGTCTAGCACAGATACGCAGTATTTT
CASSELASGGSSTDTQYF
>TRBV2|NA|TRBJ2-1|TRBD2
TGTGCCAGGACTAGCGGGAGGCCTACGAGCTCCTACAATGAGCAGTTCTTC
CARTSGRPTSSYNEQFF
>TRBV7-2|NA|TRBJ1-1|NA
TGTGCCAGCAGCTTCGGGGGAGGGGCTTTCTTT
CASSFGGGAFF
>TRBV7-2|NA|TRBJ2-3|TRBD2
TGTGCCAGCAGCTTACGGCGGGGGGGAACGACAGATACGCAGTATTTT
CASSLRRGGTTDTQYF
>TRBV5-4|once|TRBJ2-7|TRBD1
TGTGCCAGCAGCCCCGACAGGGGTAAGTACGAGCAGTACTTC
CASSPDRGKYEQYF
>TRBV30|NA|TRBJ1-2|NA
TGTGCCTGGAGTTTCGCCTTAACCTATGGCTACACCTTC
CAWSFALTYGYTF
>TRBV7-9|NA|TRBJ1-2|NA
TGTGCCAGCAGCTTAGTTGAGGGGTCGGGCGGCTACACCTTC
CASSLVEGSGGYTF
>TRBV6-5|once|TRBJ2-7|NA
TGTGCCAGCAGGGACTTGTCGGCCAATCACTACGAGCAGTACTTC
CASRDLSANHYEQYF
>TRBV6-5|NA|TRBJ1-2|NA
TGTGCCACCTTAATTACCGTGCCACCCAACTATGGCTACACCTTC
CATLITVPPNYGYTF
>TRBV27|NA|TRBJ1-4|NA
TGTGCCAGCAGCAAGGGAGGCGTCGGTGAAAAACTGTTTTTT
CASSKGGVGEKLFF
>TRBV5-1|NA|TRBJ2-3|TRBD2
TGCGCCAGCAGCAATAGCCTTAGCGGGGGCACAGATACGCAGTATTTT
CASSNSLSGGTDTQYF
>TRBV6-5|NA|TRBJ2-2|TRBD1
TGTGCCAGTAAGGGACAGGGGGCGCCCGGGGAGCTGTTTTTT
CASKGQGAPGELFF
>TRBV6-6|NA|TRBJ1-1|NA
TGTGCCGGAGGGTCGGGGGTAAACACTGAAGCTTTCTTT
CAGGSGVNTEAFF
>TRBV7-8|NA|TRBJ2-1|TRBD2
TGTGCCAGCAGTTTAGCGGGAGCGTCCTACAATGAGCAGTTCTTC
CASSLAGASYNEQFF
>TRBV6-5|NA|TRBJ1-5|TRBD1
TGTGCCAGCAGTCGGACAGGGGGCCAGCCCCAGCATTTT
CASSRTGGQPQHF
>TRBV9|NA|TRBJ1-2|TRBD1
TGTGCCAGCAGCTCCCGACAGGGGGCGCGTTCACCCTATGGCTACACCTTC
CASSSRQGARSPYGYTF
>TRBV4-3|NA|TRBJ1-3|NA
TGCGCCAGCAGCCAAGATCTTTTGGTAATCGGAAACACCATATATTTT
CASSQDLLVIGNTIYF
>TRBV25-1|NA|TRBJ2-5|NA
TGTGCCAGCAGCCTTACAGGGATCCCCCAAGAGACCCAGTACTTC
CASSLTGIPQETQYF